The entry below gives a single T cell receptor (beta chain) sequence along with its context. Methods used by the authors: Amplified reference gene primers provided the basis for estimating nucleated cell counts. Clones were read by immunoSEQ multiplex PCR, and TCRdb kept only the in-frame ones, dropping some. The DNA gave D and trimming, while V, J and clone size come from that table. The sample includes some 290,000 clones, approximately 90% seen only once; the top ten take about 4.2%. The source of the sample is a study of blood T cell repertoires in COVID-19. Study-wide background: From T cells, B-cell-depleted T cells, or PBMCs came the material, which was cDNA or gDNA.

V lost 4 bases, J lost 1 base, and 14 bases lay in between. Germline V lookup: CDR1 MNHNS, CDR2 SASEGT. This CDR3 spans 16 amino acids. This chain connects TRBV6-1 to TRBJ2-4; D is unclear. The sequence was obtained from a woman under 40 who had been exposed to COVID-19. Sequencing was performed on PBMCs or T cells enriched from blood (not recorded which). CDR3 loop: CASSASPVMAKNIQYF. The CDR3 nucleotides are TGTGCCAGCAGTGCCTCCCCAGTAATGGCCAAAAACATTCAGTACTTC.